This TCR beta chain is drawn from a study of control samples from healthy donors and cancer patients. CDR1 is SGHRS and CDR2 is YFSETQ in the germline V gene. This CDR3 has 15 amino acids. V was pared by 0 bases and J by 4 bases, with 11 bases between. This clone was seen a handful of times. Sequenced by immunoSEQ multiplex PCR; TCRdb stores in-frame clones only, minus some. The sample lists more than 65,000 clones; around 90% were seen once. The sample was PBMCs. The sequence derives from a woman aged 55-69 years with head and neck cancer. This rearrangement joins TRBV5-1 to TRBJ1-3; D gene ambiguous. The CDR3 protein is CASSLGSTSGNTIYF. CDR3 nucleotides: TGCGCCAGCAGCTTGGGCAGCACTAGCGGAAACACCATATATTTT.